This T cell receptor (beta chain) was profiled in a study of cytomegalovirus exposure and HLA in healthy donors. The study's findings and limits: Across donors, sequencing depth was assumed by presence/absence analyses to be roughly uniform.

This PCR relied on a set of 60 Vbeta primers and 13 Jbeta primers. Profiled with immunoSEQ multiplex PCR; TCRdb holds only in-frame clones, not every one. The profile shows some 78,000 clones, approximately 72% of them singletons. This clone appeared a few times. Its specificity is unknown. Other DNA sequences of this sample code for an identical CDR3. Sequencing input: PBMCs. The clonotype was recovered from a woman aged 40 to 55 in good health and CMV-seropositive.

The CDR3 DNA reads as TGTGCCAGCAGTTACTCGGTCGGACAGCCACTAGAGCAGTACTTC. As protein: CASSYSVGQPLEQYF. This rearrangement joins TRBV6-5 to TRBJ2-7; perhaps TRBD1 as D (6 bases). The CDR3 contains 15 residues. Trimming left V 0 bases short and J 7 bases short, with 16 bases between. Germline assignment: CDR1 MNHEY and CDR2 SVGAGI.